This T cell receptor (beta chain) was sequenced during a study of shared clonotypes between healthy human individuals. Several immunoSEQ plates received, in even portions, the genomic DNA of each subset. Only in-frame clones appear in the TCRdb table, and some are missing; sequencing was by immunoSEQ multiplex PCR. The sample records about 2.2 million clones, about 94% being singletons. Naive CD8 cells, CD45RO-negative and positively selected for CCR7, excluded terminally differentiated effector memory CD45RA+ cells. All donors were Caucasian adults living in Nashville, Tennessee. Germline lookup yields CDR1 SGHDN and CDR2 FVKESK. V shed 3 bases and J 4 bases; nucleotides not matched to a gene: 14. The CDR3 consists of 17 residues.

The source is a man between 18 and 29 years old in good health. Some clones in this sample may be carry-over from other donors' samples. The chain couples TRBV14 to TRBJ2-7; TRBD2 matches at 8 bases. Sequencing was carried out using naive CD8+ T cells from PBMCs. This CDR3 is CASSHLRRREDRYEQYF. The CDR3 nucleotides are TGTGCCAGCAGCCATCTCCGGCGGCGGGAGGATCGGTACGAGCAGTACTTC.